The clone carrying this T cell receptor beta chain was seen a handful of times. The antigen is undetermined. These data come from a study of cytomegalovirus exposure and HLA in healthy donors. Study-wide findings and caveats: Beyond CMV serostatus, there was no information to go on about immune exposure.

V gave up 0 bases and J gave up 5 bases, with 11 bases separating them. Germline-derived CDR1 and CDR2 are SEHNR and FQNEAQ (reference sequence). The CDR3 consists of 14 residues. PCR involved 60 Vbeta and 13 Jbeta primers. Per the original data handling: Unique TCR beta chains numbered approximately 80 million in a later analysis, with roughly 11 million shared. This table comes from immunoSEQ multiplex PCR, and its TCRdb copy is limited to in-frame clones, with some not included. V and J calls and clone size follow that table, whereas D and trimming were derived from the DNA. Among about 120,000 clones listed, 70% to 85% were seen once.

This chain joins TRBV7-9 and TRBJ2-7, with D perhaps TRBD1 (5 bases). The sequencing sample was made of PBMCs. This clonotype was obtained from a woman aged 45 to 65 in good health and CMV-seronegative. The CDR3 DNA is TGTGCCAGCAGCTTAGCGAAGACAGTAAACGAGCAGTACTTC. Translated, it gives CASSLAKTVNEQYF.